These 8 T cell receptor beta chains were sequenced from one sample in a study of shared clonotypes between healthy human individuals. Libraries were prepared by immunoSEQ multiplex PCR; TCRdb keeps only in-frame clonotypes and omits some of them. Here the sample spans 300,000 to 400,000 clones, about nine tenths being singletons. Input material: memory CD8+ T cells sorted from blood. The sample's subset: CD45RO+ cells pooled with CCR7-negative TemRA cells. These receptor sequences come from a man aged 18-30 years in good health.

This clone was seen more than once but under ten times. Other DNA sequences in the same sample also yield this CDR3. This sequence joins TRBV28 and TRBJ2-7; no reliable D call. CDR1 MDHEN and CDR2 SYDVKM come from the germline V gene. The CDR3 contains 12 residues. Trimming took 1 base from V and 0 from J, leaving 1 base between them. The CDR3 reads CASSLYSYEQYF. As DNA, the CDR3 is TGTGCCAGCAGTTTATACTCCTACGAGCAGTACTTC.

CDR3 protein: CASSDPAGKDTDTQYF. In DNA form, the CDR3 reads TGTGCCAGCAGTGATCCAGCGGGGAAAGACACAGATACGCAGTATTTT. This chain joins TRBV6-1 and TRBJ2-3; TRBD2 matches 7 bases. With V trimmed by 3 bases and J by 2 bases, 8 bases remained unmatched. The CDR3 has 16 amino acids. The germline gives CDR1 MNHNS, CDR2 SASEGT.

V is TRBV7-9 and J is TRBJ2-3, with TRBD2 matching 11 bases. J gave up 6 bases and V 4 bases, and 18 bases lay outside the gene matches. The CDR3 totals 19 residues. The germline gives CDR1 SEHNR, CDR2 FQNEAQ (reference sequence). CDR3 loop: CASSYTKALAGVPWDTQYF. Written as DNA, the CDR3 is TGTGCCAGCAGCTATACAAAGGCACTAGCGGGAGTTCCCTGGGATACGCAGTATTTT.

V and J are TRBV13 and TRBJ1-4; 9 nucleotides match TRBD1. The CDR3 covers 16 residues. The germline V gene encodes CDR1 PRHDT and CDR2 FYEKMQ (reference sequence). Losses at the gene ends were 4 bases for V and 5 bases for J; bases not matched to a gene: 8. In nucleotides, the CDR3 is TGTGCCAGCAGCTCACAGGGGGCTCCCAGGAATGAAAAACTGTTTTTT. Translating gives CASSSQGAPRNEKLFF.

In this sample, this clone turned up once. CDR3 residues: CASTDGLLVNNEQFF. The CDR3 DNA reads TGTGCCAGCACTGACGGACTACTCGTAAACAATGAGCAGTTCTTC. The chain recombines TRBV2 with TRBJ2-1, with D possibly TRBD2 on 6 matching bases. Trimming took 7 bases from V and 5 from J, leaving 18 bases between them. CDR3 length equals 15 residues. Germline CDR1 is SNHLY and CDR2 is FYNNEI.

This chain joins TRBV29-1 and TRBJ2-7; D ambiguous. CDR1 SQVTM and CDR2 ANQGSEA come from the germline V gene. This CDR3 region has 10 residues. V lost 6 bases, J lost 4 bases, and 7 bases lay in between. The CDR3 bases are TGCAGCGTAGTGGATTACGAGCAGTACTTC. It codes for CSVVDYEQYF.

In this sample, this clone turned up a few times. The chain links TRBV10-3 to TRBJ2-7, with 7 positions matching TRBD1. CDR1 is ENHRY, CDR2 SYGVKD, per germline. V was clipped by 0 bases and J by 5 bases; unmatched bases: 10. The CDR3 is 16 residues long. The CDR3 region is CAISESSTGRAHEQYF. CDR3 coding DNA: TGTGCCATCAGTGAGTCTTCGACAGGGCGGGCGCACGAGCAGTACTTC.

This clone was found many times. CDR3 protein: CASSQDITSAQPQHF. The CDR3 nucleotides are TGCGCCAGCAGCCAAGATATAACCTCGGCTCAGCCCCAGCATTTT. V gene TRBV4-3 combines with J gene TRBJ1-5, with unresolved D. CDR3 length equals 15 residues. Between the trimmed V and J ends, which lost 0 bases and 6 bases, there was a span of 12 bases. Germline V CDR1 and CDR2: LGHNA, YSLEER.